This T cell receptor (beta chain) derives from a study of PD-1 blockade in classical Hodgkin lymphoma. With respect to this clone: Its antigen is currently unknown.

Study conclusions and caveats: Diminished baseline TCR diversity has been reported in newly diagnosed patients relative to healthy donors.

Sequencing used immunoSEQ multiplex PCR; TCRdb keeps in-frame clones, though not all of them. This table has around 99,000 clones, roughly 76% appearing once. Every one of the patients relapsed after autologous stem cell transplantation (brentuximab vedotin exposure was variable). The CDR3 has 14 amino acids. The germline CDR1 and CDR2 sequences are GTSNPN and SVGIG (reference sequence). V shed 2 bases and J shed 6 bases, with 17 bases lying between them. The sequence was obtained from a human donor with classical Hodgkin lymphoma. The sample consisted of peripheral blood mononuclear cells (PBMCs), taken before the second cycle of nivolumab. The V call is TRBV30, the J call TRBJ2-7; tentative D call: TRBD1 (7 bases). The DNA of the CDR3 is TGTGCCTGGAGTACCGGGACGGAGGGGGCCGAGCAGTACTTC. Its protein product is CAWSTGTEGAEQYF.